The clone carrying this T cell receptor (beta chain) was picked up a small number of times. Antigen: not known. The length of the CDR3 is 13 residues. CDR1 and CDR2 from the germline V gene are WSHSY and SAAADI. The V and J ends lost 7 bases and 6 bases, in that order; junction bases with no gene match: 7. Assay used: immunoSEQ multiplex PCR; TCRdb lists only in-frame clones, some missing. The top ten hold 6.9% of the sample, which has 160,000 or so clones, approximately 91% seen once. The data belong to a study of T cell responses to AZD1222 COVID-19 vaccine. Overall study findings and caveats: Spike-spanning, vaccine-associated CD4 TCRs were dominant at 160-218 and 743-854. When two AZD1222 doses had been given, Spike-specific TCR breadth and depth rose.

The rearrangement uses TRBV10-2 and TRBJ1-2; TRBD1 matches 8 bases. The sequence derives from an adult who had recovered from COVID-19. Here the sequenced sample was peripheral blood, taken after recovery from COVID-19. CDR3 coding DNA: TGCGCCAGCACCCTACGGACAGGGAATGGCTACACCTTC. Protein product: CASTLRTGNGYTF.